What follows is one T cell receptor (beta chain) and its context. This sample is part of a study of blood T cell repertoires in COVID-19. Across the whole study: Some COVID-19 samples were acute and others convalescent; all came from the United States, Italy and Spain. The cDNA or gDNA used as material had been derived from T cells, B-cell-depleted T cells, or PBMCs.

This table comes from immunoSEQ multiplex PCR, and its TCRdb copy is limited to in-frame clones, with some not included. Of under 350,000 clones listed, almost 85% are singletons. The ends lost 1 base at V and 4 bases at J; junction bases unmatched: 14. This CDR3 spans 19 amino acids. CDR1 is LGHNA and CDR2 is YNFKEQ in the germline V gene. This TCR derives from a human donor in a cohort sampled during active COVID-19. The rearrangement links TRBV4-2 to TRBJ2-1; 9 nucleotides agree with TRBD2. The sample was peripheral blood. The CDR3 coding sequence is TGTGCCAGCAGCCAAGTGGGTGGCGGGGGGGCCTATAGATACAATGAGCAGTTCTTC. Translation: CASSQVGGGGAYRYNEQFF.